These 20 T cell receptor beta chains were sequenced from one sample in a study of regulatory T cells in long-lasting Graves disease. Regarding time point: newly diagnosed GD, antithyroid drugs for less than 3 months. Extracted RNA from PBMCs served as the source of the TCR library. HTBI primers from iRepertoire and Arm-PCR of CDR3 regions yielded the TCR beta libraries. Using its own MiXCR run on the multiplex PCR reads, TCRdb lists one record per CDR3 protein. Here the sample spans some 220,000 distinct CDR3 sequences, about 19% being singletons. The data were also submitted as part of a second study, on T cells in Graves' hyperthyroidism and ophthalmopathy.

Sequenced here: peripheral blood mononuclear cells (PBMCs), sampled at new diagnosis, from a patient treated with antithyroid drugs. These TCRs come from a woman in her 30s with Graves disease.

This clonotype has ten or more counts. The chain uses TRBV19 and TRBJ1-1; D unresolved. There are 14 residues in the CDR3. Germline loops: CDR1 LNHDA, CDR2 SQIVND (reference sequence). V lost 2 bases and J lost 1, with 8 bases in between. As DNA, the CDR3 is TGTGCCAGTAGTATAACAGCCGGGAACACTGAAGCTTTCTTT. The encoded protein is CASSITAGNTEAFF.

This clonotype was observed many times. This sequence joins TRBV7-8 and TRBJ1-1, with D hard to call. The V end lost 5 bases, the J end lost 4 bases, and 8 bases lay between the germline ends. The CDR3 has 12 amino acids. Germline V gene sequence: CDR1 SGHVS, CDR2 FQNEAQ. CDR3 sequence: CASSTPGTEAFF. CDR3 coding DNA: TGTGCCAGCAGCACTCCGGGCACTGAAGCTTTCTTT.

This clonotype was counted ten times or more. V is TRBV10-2 and J is TRBJ2-6; no firm D call. The CDR3 length is 17 residues. CDR1 WSHSY and CDR2 SAAADI come from the germline V gene. The ends were cut back, 2 bases at V and 0 bases at J, with 11 bases in the middle. Here the CDR3 reads CASSEEWGSSGANVLTF. The CDR3 DNA reads TGCGCCAGCAGTGAGGAGTGGGGAAGCTCTGGGGCCAACGTCCTGACTTTC.

This clonotype appeared many times. This sequence joins TRBV20-1 and TRBJ1-2; the D is unclear. CDR3 size: 12 residues. Trimming cost V 4 bases and J 6 bases, with 12 bases left between them. Germline V gene data show CDR1 as DFQATT and CDR2 as SNEGSKA (reference sequence). CDR3 residues: CSAIEGMNGYTF. The CDR3 nucleotides are TGCAGTGCTATTGAGGGCATGAATGGCTACACCTTC.

This clonotype was detected ten times or more. V gene TRBV9 combines with J gene TRBJ1-2, with D possibly being TRBD1 (6 bases). V dropped 4 bases and J dropped 7 bases, with 17 bases sitting between them. This CDR3 spans 14 amino acids. Germline lookup yields CDR1 SGDLS and CDR2 YYNGEE. The CDR3 reads CASSTRGDTPGYTF. CDR3 in DNA: TGTGCCAGCAGCACCCGGGGGGACACGCCTGGCTACACCTTC.

This clonotype appeared many times. CDR3 sequence reads: CASSNGRAQFF. CDR3 DNA: TGTGCCAGCAGCAATGGGAGGGCCCAGTTCTTC. The chain couples TRBV6-2 or TRBV6-3 to TRBJ2-1, with 7 positions matching TRBD2. The CDR3 sequence is 11 residues long. The V gene end was trimmed by 6 bases and the J gene end by 13 bases; junction bases not matched to a gene: 6. CDR1 is MNHEY and CDR2 is SVGEGT in the germline V gene.

Worth noting for this clonotype: Given a much more abundant clone one base away, this may be a read error. The rearrangement links TRBV20-1 to TRBJ2-1; 8 bases fit TRBD2. Judging by the DNA end, TRBJ2-3 fits better; the J call may be wrong. CDR1 is DFQATT, CDR2 SNEGSKA, per germline (reference sequence). CDR3 size: 15 residues. CDR3 region: CSARDVRTSTDAQYF. CDR3 in DNA: TGCAGTGCTAGAGATGTGCGGACTAGCACAGATGCGCAGTATTTT.

With regard to this clonotype: A much larger clone is a single base away; this may be a read error. The chain has TRBV7-8 and TRBJ2-7, with a weak D call TRBD1 (6 bases). The germline CDR1 and CDR2 sequences are SGHVS and FQNEAQ. This CDR3 contains 13 residues. The CDR3 DNA reads as TGTGCCGGCAGCTTCAACAGGGACTACGAGCAGTACTTC. Its protein is CAGSFNRDYEQYF. Variable domain in full (rest from reference TRBV7-8 and TRBJ2-7): GAGVSQSPRYKVAKRGQDVALRCDPISGHVSLFWYQQALGQGPEFLTYFQNEAQLDKSGLPSDRFFAERPEGSVSTLKIQRTQQEDSAVYLCAGSFNRDYEQYFGPGTRLTVT.

DNA for the CDR3: TGTGCCAGCAGCCACCTAGGGAAGTATGGCTACACCTTC. Translating gives CASSHLGKYGYTF. V gene TRBV4-2 combines with J gene TRBJ1-2; D remains unclear. The CDR3 extends over 13 amino acids. From germline, CDR1 is LGHNA and CDR2 YNFKEQ. V was cut by 3 bases and J by 5 bases, with 10 bases left in between.

This clonotype was seen a few times. The CDR3 loop reads CASSHYGGPGYNEQFF. CDR3 in DNA: TGCGCCAGCAGCCATTACGGAGGGCCGGGCTACAATGAGCAGTTCTTC. This rearrangement joins TRBV4-1 to TRBJ2-1; the D gene is possibly TRBD2 (6 bases). Trimming took 3 bases from V and 3 from J, leaving 15 bases between them. The CDR3 is 16 amino acids. Germline CDR1 MGHRA, CDR2 YSYEKL.

There are many counts of this clonotype. V gene TRBV11-2 combines with J gene TRBJ1-2; D gene uncertain. Trimming removed 3 bases from V and 4 bases from J, with 9 bases in between. The V gene's germline CDR1 is SGHAT and CDR2 FQNNGV. The CDR3 runs 13 residues. CDR3 loop: CASSFGTAYGYTF. CDR3 in DNA: TGTGCCAGCAGCTTTGGTACAGCCTATGGCTACACCTTC. Complete variable domain (other parts from reference TRBV11-2 and TRBJ1-2): EAGVAQSPRYKIIEKRQSVAFWCNPISGHATLYWYQQILGQGPKLLIQFQNNGVVDDSQLPKDRFSAERLKGVDSTLKIQPAKLEDSAVYLCASSFGTAYGYTFGSGTRLTVV.

Ten or more counts support this clonotype. J is TRBJ1-5 and V is TRBV20-1; D unclear. This CDR3 has 13 amino acids. V lost 2 bases and J 1 base, leaving 6 bases between the germline ends. Germline lookup yields CDR1 DFQATT and CDR2 SNEGSKA (reference sequence). The CDR3 loop reads CSARQQSNQPQHF. DNA of the CDR3: TGCAGTGCTAGACAGCAAAGCAATCAGCCCCAGCATTTT.

This clonotype was detected many times. V gene TRBV6-1 combines with J gene TRBJ1-5; D possibly corresponds to TRBD1 (6 bases). The CDR3 is made up of 17 amino acids. The germline V and J ends were trimmed by 3 bases and 3 bases, with 18 bases remaining between them. CDR1 is MNHNS and CDR2 is SASEGT in the germline V gene. CDR3 in amino acids: CASSETWRQAYNQPQHF. The CDR3 bases are TGTGCCAGCAGTGAGACTTGGCGACAGGCATACAATCAGCCCCAGCATTTT.

This clonotype was recorded many times. This chain joins TRBV6-5 and TRBJ2-2; D might be TRBD1 (5 bases). The CDR3 runs 15 residues. The V end was cut by 0 bases, the J end by 4 bases, with 9 bases between. CDR1 and CDR2 from the germline V gene are MNHEY and SVGAGI. CDR3 sequence reads: CASSYSQGTTGELFF. The CDR3 DNA reads TGTGCCAGCAGTTACTCCCAGGGAACCACCGGGGAGCTGTTTTTT.

V and J are TRBV7-2 and TRBJ2-1, with 7 bases identical to TRBD2. Germline V gene lookup returns CDR1 SGHTA and CDR2 FQGNSA. The CDR3 is 12 residues long. J lost 10 bases, V lost 4 bases, and 4 bases had no gene match. CDR3 in DNA: TGTGCCAGCAGCTCGGGACTAAGGGAGCAGTTCTTC. Protein: CASSSGLREQFF.

This clonotype appeared many times. The chain is built from TRBV20-1 and TRBJ1-2, with 8 bases lining up with TRBD1. This CDR3 is 15 amino acids long. Germline values: CDR1 DFQATT, CDR2 SNEGSKA (reference sequence). V was pared by 0 bases and J by 8 bases, with 11 bases of the junction left unmatched. The CDR3 sequence: CSARESRQGLFGYTF. The CDR3 DNA reads TGCAGTGCTAGAGAGAGTAGACAGGGGCTATTCGGCTACACCTTC.

This clonotype was recorded many times. The chain links TRBV30 to TRBJ1-2; 8 bases match TRBD1. In germline, CDR1 is GTSNPN, CDR2 SVGIG (reference sequence). The ends lost 2 bases at V and 4 bases at J; junction bases unmatched: 3. CDR3 length equals 13 residues. CDR3 DNA: TGTGCCTGGAGTCTGGGGACAGGCTATGGCTACACCTTC. Translating it yields CAWSLGTGYGYTF.

This clonotype has ten or more counts. The chain is built from TRBV20-1 and TRBJ1-1; the D gene is possibly TRBD1 (6 bases). In germline, CDR1 is DFQATT, CDR2 SNEGSKA (reference sequence). Trimming left V 6 bases short and J 0 bases short, with 14 bases between. This CDR3 has 14 amino acids. CDR3 in DNA: TGCAGTGCCCTCCGGGACAACATGAACACTGAAGCTTTCTTT. It translates to CSALRDNMNTEAFF.

This clonotype was seen repeatedly, ten times or more. The junction and the germline gene differ at one end; a read error may be behind it. J is TRBJ1-1 and V is TRBV7-7; D remains ambiguous. The CDR3 has 14 amino acids. Per the germline V gene, CDR1 is SSHAT and CDR2 is FNYEAQ (reference sequence). For the CDR3, the DNA is TGTGCTAGCAGCTTAAGTCTAGGGAACACTGAAGCTTTCTTT. This encodes CASSLSLGNTEAFF.

This clonotype appeared many times. This chain joins TRBV20-1 and TRBJ2-1; 7 positions agree with TRBD1. Unmatched junction bases numbered 10, after V lost 5 bases and J lost 0 bases. The CDR3 sequence is 16 residues long. The germline V gene has CDR1 DFQATT and CDR2 SNEGSKA (reference sequence). CDR3 in DNA: TGCAGTGCTGGTGACCTCCGGGACAGCTCCTACAATGAGCAGTTCTTC. As protein: CSAGDLRDSSYNEQFF.